This T cell receptor beta chain was recorded in a study of T cells in Graves' hyperthyroidism and ophthalmopathy. What was amplified from RNA transcripts were TCR beta CDR3 regions. During a first-round RT-PCR of the TCR CDR3, the HTBI primer set was used. From the multiplex PCR reads, TCRdb called clonotypes with MiXCR, one entry per CDR3 protein. The sample yields 300,000 to 450,000 distinct CDR3 sequences, roughly 13% seen once. CDR3 length equals 14 residues. Between the trimmed V and J ends, which lost 3 bases and 5 bases, there was a span of 13 bases. There are many counts of this clonotype. Material for sequencing was blood. This clonotype was obtained from a man aged 30 to 45 with Graves' hyperthyroidism that later progressed to Graves' ophthalmopathy. The chain carries TRBV12-3 or TRBV12-4 and TRBJ2-5; D may be TRBD1 (6 bases). The CDR3 coding sequence is TGTGCCAGCAGTTTGCAGGGGCTGAGGGAGACCCAGTACTTC. Residues: CASSLQGLRETQYF.